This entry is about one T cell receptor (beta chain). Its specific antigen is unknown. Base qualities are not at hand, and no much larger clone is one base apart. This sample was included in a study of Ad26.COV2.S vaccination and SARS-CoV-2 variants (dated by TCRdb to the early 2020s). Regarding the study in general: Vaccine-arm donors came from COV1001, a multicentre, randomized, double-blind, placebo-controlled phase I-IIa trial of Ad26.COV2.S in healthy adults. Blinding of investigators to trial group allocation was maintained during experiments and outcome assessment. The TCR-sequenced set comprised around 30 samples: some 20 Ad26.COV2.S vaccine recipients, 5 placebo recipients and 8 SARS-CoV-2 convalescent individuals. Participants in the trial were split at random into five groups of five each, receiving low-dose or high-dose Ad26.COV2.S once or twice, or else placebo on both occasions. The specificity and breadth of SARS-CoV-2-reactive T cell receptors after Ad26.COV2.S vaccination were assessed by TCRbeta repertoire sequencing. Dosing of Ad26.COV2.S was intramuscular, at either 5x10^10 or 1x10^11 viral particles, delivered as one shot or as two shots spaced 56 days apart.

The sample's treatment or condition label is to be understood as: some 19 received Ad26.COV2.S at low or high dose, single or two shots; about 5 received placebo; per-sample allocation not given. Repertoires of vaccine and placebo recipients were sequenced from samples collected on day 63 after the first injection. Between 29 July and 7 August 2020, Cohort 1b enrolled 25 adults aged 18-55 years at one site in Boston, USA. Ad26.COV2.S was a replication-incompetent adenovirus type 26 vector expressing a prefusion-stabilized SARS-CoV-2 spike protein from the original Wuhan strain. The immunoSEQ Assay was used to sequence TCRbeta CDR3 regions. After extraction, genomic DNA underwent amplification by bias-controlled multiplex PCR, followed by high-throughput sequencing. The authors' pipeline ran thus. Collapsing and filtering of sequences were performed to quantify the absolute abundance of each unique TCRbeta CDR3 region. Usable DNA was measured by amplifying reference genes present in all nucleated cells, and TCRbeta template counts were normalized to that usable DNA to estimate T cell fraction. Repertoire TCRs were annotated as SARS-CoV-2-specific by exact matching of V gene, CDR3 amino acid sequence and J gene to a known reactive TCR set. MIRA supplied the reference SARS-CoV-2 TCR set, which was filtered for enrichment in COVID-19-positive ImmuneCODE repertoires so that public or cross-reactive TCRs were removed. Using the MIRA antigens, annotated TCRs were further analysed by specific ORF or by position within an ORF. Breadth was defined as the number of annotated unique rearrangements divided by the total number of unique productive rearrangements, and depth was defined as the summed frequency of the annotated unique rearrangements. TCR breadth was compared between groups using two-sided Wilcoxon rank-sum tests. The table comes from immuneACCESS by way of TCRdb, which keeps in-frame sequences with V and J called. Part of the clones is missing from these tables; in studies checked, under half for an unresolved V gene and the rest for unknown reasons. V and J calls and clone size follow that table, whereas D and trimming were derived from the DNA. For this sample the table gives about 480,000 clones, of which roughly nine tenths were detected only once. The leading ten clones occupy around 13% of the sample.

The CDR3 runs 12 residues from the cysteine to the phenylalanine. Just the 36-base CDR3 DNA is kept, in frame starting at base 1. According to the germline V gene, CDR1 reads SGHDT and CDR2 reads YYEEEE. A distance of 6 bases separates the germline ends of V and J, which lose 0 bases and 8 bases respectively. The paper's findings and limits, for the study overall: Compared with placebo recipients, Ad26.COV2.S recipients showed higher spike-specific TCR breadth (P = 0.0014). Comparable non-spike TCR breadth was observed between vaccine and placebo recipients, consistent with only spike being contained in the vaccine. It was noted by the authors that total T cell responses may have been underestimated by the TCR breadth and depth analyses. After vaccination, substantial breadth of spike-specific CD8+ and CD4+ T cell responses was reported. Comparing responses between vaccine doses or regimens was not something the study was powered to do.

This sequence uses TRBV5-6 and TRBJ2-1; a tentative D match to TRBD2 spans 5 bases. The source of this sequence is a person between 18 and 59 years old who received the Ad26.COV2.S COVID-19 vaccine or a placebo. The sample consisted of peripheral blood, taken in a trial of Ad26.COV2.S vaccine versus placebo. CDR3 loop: CASSLGRDEQFF. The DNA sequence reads TGTGCCAGCAGCTTGGGGCGGGATGAGCAGTTCTTC. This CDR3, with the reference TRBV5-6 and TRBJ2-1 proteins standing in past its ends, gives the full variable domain DAGVTQSPTHLIKTRGQQVTLRCSPKSGHDTVSWYQQALGQGPQFIFQYYEEEERQRGNFPDRFSGHQFPNYSSELNVNALLLGDSALYLCASSLGRDEQFFGPGTRLTVL.